The entry that follows covers one T cell receptor (beta chain) sequence. Other DNA sequences within the sample encode an identical CDR3. This record comes from a study of cytomegalovirus exposure and HLA in healthy donors. Both 60 Vbeta primers and 13 Jbeta primers went into the PCR. Libraries were prepared by immunoSEQ multiplex PCR; TCRdb keeps only in-frame clonotypes and omits some of them. The sample includes about 85,000 clones, approximately 80% seen only once; the top ten take about 30%. Germline values: CDR1 SGDLS, CDR2 YYNGEE. There are 15 residues in the CDR3. Trimming shortened V by 2 bases and J by 5 bases, and 15 bases separated the two germline ends.

Sequencing was done on a sample of PBMCs. The chain employs TRBV9 and TRBJ2-3; the D gene is possibly TRBD1 (5 bases). This sequence was found in a man aged 50 to 60 in good health and CMV-seropositive. The chain's CDR3 is CASSVRDVGGDTQYF. In DNA form, the CDR3 reads TGTGCCAGCAGCGTCAGGGATGTAGGTGGAGATACGCAGTATTTT.